The 26 T cell receptor beta chains presented below share a single source sample, sequenced in a study of blood T cell repertoires in COVID-19. Method: immunoSEQ multiplex PCR; TCRdb's copy keeps in-frame clones and lacks some. Of tens of thousands of clones listed, approximately 91% were seen once; the top ten hold about a tenth. Sequencing was performed on peripheral blood. These receptors all stem from a human donor with active COVID-19. The donor label of this sample is uncertain.

The genes are TRBV11-2 and TRBJ2-1, with D perhaps TRBD2 (6 bases). This CDR3 comprises 16 residues. Trimming took 5 bases from V and 4 from J, leaving 18 bases between them. Looked up from germline, CDR1 is SGHAT and CDR2 is FQNNGV. As DNA, the CDR3 is TGTGCCAGCAGCCATATCGGGCCTAGCGATTACAATGAGCAGTTCTTC. Translating gives CASSHIGPSDYNEQFF.

The chain combines TRBV5-1 with TRBJ2-1; D is possibly TRBD2 (6 bases). Trimming took off 4 bases at V and 0 bases at J, with 11 bases between the two ends. This CDR3 is 15 amino acids long. CDR1 and CDR2 (germline): SGHRS, YFSETQ. DNA for the CDR3: TGCGCCAGCAGCGAGGACGGGAGCTCCTACAATGAGCAGTTCTTC. Translated: CASSEDGSSYNEQFF.

This clone was observed once. The rearrangement uses TRBV28 and TRBJ2-1; D is unresolved. The V and J ends lost 7 bases and 6 bases respectively, with 16 bases between them. The CDR3 has 14 amino acids. Germline CDR1 MDHEN, CDR2 SYDVKM. CDR3 protein: CASNLLLLSNEQFF. Written as DNA, the CDR3 is TGTGCCAGCAATCTCCTCCTCCTGAGCAATGAGCAGTTCTTC.

The chain recombines TRBV19 with TRBJ2-3, with 8 bases matching TRBD2. Per germline, CDR1 LNHDA and CDR2 SQIVND (reference sequence). This CDR3 is built from 15 residues. Trimming at V came to 2 bases and at J to 2 bases, leaving 3 bases not matched to a gene. The CDR3 region has the DNA TGTGCCAGTAGTATAACGGGGGGGACCACAGATACGCAGTATTTT. It specifies CASSITGGTTDTQYF. The full variable domain, its missing parts supplied by reference TRBV19 and TRBJ2-3, is DGGITQSPKYLFRKEGQNVTLSCEQNLNHDAMYWYRQDPGQGLRLIYYSQIVNDFQKGDIAEGYSVSREKKESFPLTVTSAQKNPTAFYLCASSITGGTTDTQYFGPGTRLTVL.

The J gene is TRBJ2-7, the V gene TRBV5-1; 7 bases map to TRBD1. V lost 4 bases, J lost 0 bases, and 7 bases stayed unmatched. This CDR3 is built from 15 residues. The germline gives CDR1 SGHRS, CDR2 YFSETQ. The CDR3 region has the DNA TGCGCCAGCAGCCCCGAGGGACAGAGCTCCTACGAGCAGTACTTC. It specifies CASSPEGQSSYEQYF.

The CDR3 here is CASSPGQGTFNEQFF. Here the CDR3 DNA reads TGTGCCAGCAGTCCAGGACAGGGAACCTTCAATGAGCAGTTCTTC. The rearrangement uses TRBV27 and TRBJ2-1; TRBD1 aligns across 8 bases. The junction had 9 bases not matched to a gene; V was cut back by 5 bases and J by 6 bases. The CDR3 loop spans 15 amino acids. The germline V gene has CDR1 MNHEY and CDR2 SMNVEV (reference sequence).

CDR3 bases: TGTGCCAGCAGCTACGACTTTACGGGATTCAATGAGCAGTTCTTC. Translated: CASSYDFTGFNEQFF. The V call is TRBV5-4, the J call TRBJ2-1, with TRBD2 as a possible D gene (5 bases). Trimming removed 3 bases at V and 6 bases at J, with 16 bases between. The CDR3 extends over 15 amino acids. The germline V gene has CDR1 SGHNT and CDR2 YYREEE (reference sequence).

This clone was observed a handful of times. V is TRBV7-8 and J is TRBJ2-7, with 7 bases that match TRBD1. Trimming at V came to 4 bases and at J to 3 bases, leaving 6 bases not matched to a gene. This CDR3 comprises 14 residues. Germline V gene lookup returns CDR1 SGHVS and CDR2 FQNEAQ. In DNA form, the CDR3 reads TGTGCCAGCAGCTCGACAGGGACCTACTACGAGCAGTACTTC. This translates into CASSSTGTYYEQYF.

This clone was counted a single time. V is TRBV18 and J is TRBJ2-3; D not resolved. From germline, CDR1 is KGHSH and CDR2 LQKENI. The CDR3 covers 13 residues. The V end lost 2 bases, the J end lost 1 base, and 4 bases lay between the germline ends. CDR3 DNA: TGTGCCAGCTCACCATCCGGCACAGATACGCAGTATTTT. As protein: CASSPSGTDTQYF.

CDR3 sequence: CASSQRTSHEQYF. CDR3 sequence (DNA): TGCGCCAGCAGCCAGAGGACTAGCCACGAGCAGTACTTC. V and J are TRBV4-3 and TRBJ2-7, with 8 bases fitting TRBD2. After removal of 3 bases from V and 5 bases from J, the junction contained 3 bases not matched to a gene. The CDR3 totals 13 residues. The V gene's germline CDR1 is LGHNA and CDR2 YSLEER.

CDR3 sequence (DNA): TGTGCCAGCAGTGAAGTGGCAGGGGGGAATAAGCAGTTCTTC. As protein: CASSEVAGGNKQFF. J is TRBJ2-1 and V is TRBV6-1, with a tentative D call TRBD1 (7 bases). The CDR3 extends over 14 amino acids. The germline V gene has CDR1 MNHNS and CDR2 SASEGT. Trimming removed 1 base from V and 11 bases from J, with 15 bases in between.

V and J are TRBV5-6 and TRBJ1-2, with D tentatively TRBD1 (6 bases). The germline V and J ends were trimmed by 5 bases and 4 bases, with 12 bases remaining between them. Per the germline V gene, CDR1 is SGHDT and CDR2 is YYEEEE. The CDR3 is 13 residues long. The CDR3 loop reads CASSFTGTYGYTF. The CDR3 DNA sequence: TGTGCCAGCAGTTTTACAGGGACCTATGGCTACACCTTC.

This chain links TRBV27 with TRBJ2-6; D remains unclear. The CDR3 has 15 amino acids. Trimming cost V 2 bases and J 0 bases, with 5 bases left between them. Germline V lookup: CDR1 MNHEY, CDR2 SMNVEV (reference sequence). The CDR3 spells CASSLTGSGANVLTF. CDR3 nucleotide sequence: TGTGCCAGCAGTTTAACGGGCTCTGGGGCCAACGTCCTGACTTTC. Variable domain in full (rest from reference TRBV27 and TRBJ2-6): EAQVTQNPRYLITVTGKKLTVTCSQNMNHEYMSWYRQDPGLGLRQIYYSMNVEVTDKGDVPEGYKVSRKEKRNFPLILESPSPNQTSLYFCASSLTGSGANVLTFGAGSRLTVL.

The chain uses TRBV19 and TRBJ2-1, with 13 bases lining up with TRBD2. The V gene's germline CDR1 is LNHDA and CDR2 SQIVND (reference sequence). There are 16 residues in the CDR3. J was trimmed by 4 bases and V by 6 bases; bases with no gene match: 6. Written as DNA, the CDR3 is TGTGCCAGTAGGCGGACTAGCGGGGGCCATTACAATGAGCAGTTCTTC. It codes for CASRRTSGGHYNEQFF.

V usage is TRBV7-3 and J usage is TRBJ2-7; 9 nucleotides match TRBD1. CDR1 is SGHTA and CDR2 is FQGTGA in the germline V gene. V was pared by 5 bases and J by 3 bases, with 2 bases of the junction left unmatched. This CDR3 has 13 residues. CDR3 bases: TGTGCCAGCAGCGTGGGACAGGGCTACGAGCAGTACTTC. It translates to CASSVGQGYEQYF.

This clone was observed once. The rearrangement uses TRBV7-2 and TRBJ1-1; the D gene is possibly TRBD1 (6 bases). The germline CDR1 and CDR2 sequences are SGHTA and FQGNSA. CDR3 length: 14 residues. The V gene lost 5 bases and the J gene lost 4 bases, with 14 bases spanning the gap. The CDR3 nucleotides read TGTGCCAGCAGCACAGGGCAGGGAAGCACTGAAGCTTTCTTT. Its translation is CASSTGQGSTEAFF.

V usage is TRBV6-5 and J usage is TRBJ1-2, with D unresolved. CDR1 is MNHEY and CDR2 is SVGAGI in the germline V gene. The V gene lost 0 bases and the J gene lost 4 bases, with 9 bases spanning the gap. The CDR3 consists of 14 residues. The CDR3: CASSYSGGTYGYTF. DNA for the CDR3: TGTGCCAGCAGTTACTCGGGAGGAACCTATGGCTACACCTTC.

The V and J genes are TRBV5-6 and TRBJ1-3; no reliable D call. The CDR3 covers 16 residues. Trimming removed 0 bases at V and 7 bases at J, with 17 bases between. The germline gives CDR1 SGHDT, CDR2 YYEEEE. In DNA, the CDR3 is TGTGCCAGCAGCTTGGGGTCTCGGGTCTCGAGGAACACCATATATTTT. Its translation is CASSLGSRVSRNTIYF.

The V and J genes are TRBV7-9 and TRBJ2-3; D might be TRBD2 (5 bases). The CDR3 has 15 amino acids. Trimming stripped 3 bases from V and 4 bases from J, with 14 bases between. Germline V gene lookup returns CDR1 SEHNR and CDR2 FQNEAQ (reference sequence). CDR3 loop: CASSLIRGNADTQYF. The CDR3, as DNA: TGTGCCAGCAGCTTGATTCGGGGTAACGCAGATACGCAGTATTTT. The full variable domain, its missing parts supplied by reference TRBV7-9 and TRBJ2-3, is DTGVSQNPRHKITKRGQNVTFRCDPISEHNRLYWYRQTLGQGPEFLTYFQNEAQLEKSRLLSDRFSAERPKGSFSTLEIQRTEQGDSAMYLCASSLIRGNADTQYFGPGTRLTVL.

The rearrangement uses TRBV6-2 or TRBV6-3 and TRBJ2-5; 9 bases align to TRBD1. Germline trimming cut 0 bases from V and 5 bases from J; bases unmatched to any gene: 4. This CDR3 is built from 15 residues. Germline V lookup: CDR1 MNHEY, CDR2 SVGEGT. CDR3 DNA sequence: TGTGCCAGCAGTTACTCTAGGGGACAGGGTGAGACCCAGTACTTC. Translating it yields CASSYSRGQGETQYF.

The genes are TRBV27 and TRBJ2-1; the D is unclear. The CDR3 is 15 amino acids. Germline assignment: CDR1 MNHEY and CDR2 SMNVEV (reference sequence). Trimming removed 0 bases from V and 0 bases from J, with 6 bases in between. The CDR3: CASSLSHPSYNEQFF. CDR3 coding DNA: TGTGCCAGCAGTTTATCACACCCCTCCTACAATGAGCAGTTCTTC.

The V call is TRBV18, the J call TRBJ2-7; TRBD2 agrees at 8 bases. Germline-derived CDR1 and CDR2 are KGHSH and LQKENI. V lost 9 bases and J lost 1; bases outside the gene matches: 8. The CDR3 runs to 14 residues. In DNA, the CDR3 is TGTGCCAGTCTCCCCCGCGGGGGGTCCTACGAGCAGTACTTC. It yields the protein CASLPRGGSYEQYF.

This clone was seen just once. The chain employs TRBV19 and TRBJ2-3; the D gene is possibly TRBD1 (7 bases). The CDR3 runs to 15 residues. The germline V gene encodes CDR1 LNHDA and CDR2 SQIVND (reference sequence). The ends were cut back, 4 bases at V and 6 bases at J, with 17 bases in the middle. For the CDR3, the DNA is TGTGCCAGTAGTACTTCAGGGGGAGGCGCTGATACGCAGTATTTT. It specifies CASSTSGGGADTQYF.

The chain has TRBV6-5 and TRBJ1-2; 12 nucleotides line up with TRBD1. The CDR3 contains 14 residues. The V gene end was trimmed by 4 bases and the J gene end by 7 bases; junction bases not matched to a gene: 4. CDR1 and CDR2 from the germline V gene are MNHEY and SVGAGI. The CDR3 is CASSSGTGGGGYTF. The CDR3 DNA sequence: TGTGCCAGCAGTTCAGGGACAGGGGGCGGTGGCTACACCTTC.

In DNA, the CDR3 is TGTGCCAGTAGTATTGCTTCCGTAGGCGGGTCCCCCCAAGAGACCCAGTACTTC. The encoded protein is CASSIASVGGSPQETQYF. The V call is TRBV19, the J call TRBJ2-5, with D perhaps matching TRBD2 (5 bases). The CDR3 consists of 18 residues. V dropped 3 bases and J dropped 1 base, with 21 bases sitting between them. Germline CDR1 is LNHDA and CDR2 is SQIVND (reference sequence).

This chain joins TRBV9 and TRBJ2-2, with 8 bases lining up with TRBD2. Trimming removed 4 bases from V and 5 bases from J; junction bases left unmatched: 7. Germline CDR1 is SGDLS and CDR2 is YYNGEE. This CDR3 comprises 15 residues. CDR3 nucleotide sequence: TGTGCCAGCAGCCCGACCGGGACTAGGACCGGGGAGCTGTTTTTT. Its protein product is CASSPTGTRTGELFF.